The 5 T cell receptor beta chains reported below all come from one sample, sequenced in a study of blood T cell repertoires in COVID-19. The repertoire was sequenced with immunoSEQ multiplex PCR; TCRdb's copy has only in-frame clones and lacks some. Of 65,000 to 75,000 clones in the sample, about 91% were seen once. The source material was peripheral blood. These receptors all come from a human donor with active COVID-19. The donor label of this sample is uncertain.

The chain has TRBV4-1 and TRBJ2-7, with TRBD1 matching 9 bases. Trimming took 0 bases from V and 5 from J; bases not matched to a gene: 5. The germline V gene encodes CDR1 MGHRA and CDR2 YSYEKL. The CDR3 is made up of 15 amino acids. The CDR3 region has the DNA TGCGCCAGCAGCCAAGATATCGGACAGGGGCACGAGCAGTACTTC. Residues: CASSQDIGQGHEQYF.

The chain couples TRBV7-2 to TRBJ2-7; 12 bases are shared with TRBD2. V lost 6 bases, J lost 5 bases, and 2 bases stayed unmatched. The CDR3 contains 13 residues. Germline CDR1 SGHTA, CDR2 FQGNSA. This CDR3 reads CASRTSGSHEQYF. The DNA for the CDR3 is TGTGCCAGCAGGACTAGCGGGAGTCACGAGCAGTACTTC.

In DNA form, the CDR3 reads TGCGCCAGCAGCCGGACCCGGGACACTTCCTACGAGCAGTACTTC. Residues: CASSRTRDTSYEQYF. The J gene is TRBJ2-7, the V gene TRBV4-3, with D possibly TRBD1 on 6 matching bases. The V gene lost 4 bases and the J gene lost 1 base, with 14 bases spanning the gap. The germline gives CDR1 LGHNA, CDR2 YSLEER. This CDR3 spans 15 amino acids.

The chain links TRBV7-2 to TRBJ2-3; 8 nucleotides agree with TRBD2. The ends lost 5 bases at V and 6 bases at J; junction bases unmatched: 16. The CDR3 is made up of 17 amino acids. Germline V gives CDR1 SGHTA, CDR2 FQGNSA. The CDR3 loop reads CASSQRLAGETGDTQYF. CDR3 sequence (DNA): TGTGCCAGCAGCCAACGCCTAGCGGGTGAAACCGGGGATACGCAGTATTTT.

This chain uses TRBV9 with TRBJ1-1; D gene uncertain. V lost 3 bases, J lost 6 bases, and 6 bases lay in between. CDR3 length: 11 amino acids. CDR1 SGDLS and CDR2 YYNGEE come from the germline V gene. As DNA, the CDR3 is TGTGCCAGCAGCGCGGTCGCTGAAGCTTTCTTT. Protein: CASSAVAEAFF.